This TCR beta chain was recovered during a study of shared clonotypes between healthy human individuals. CD45RO-negative, CCR7-positively selected cells formed the naive CD8 fraction, excluding terminally differentiated effector memory CD45RA+ cells. Concerning this clone itself: Its antigen is currently unknown.

Study results and limitations: What rarefaction showed was incomplete sorted-subset sequencing despite large depth.

Method: immunoSEQ multiplex PCR; TCRdb's copy keeps in-frame clones and lacks some. Counted here are millions of clones, about 93% occurring once; the ten biggest clones make up 1.5% to 2%. The specimen was naive CD8+ T cells from PBMCs. This TCR derives from a man aged 18 to 30 in good health. Some clones in this sample may be carry-over from other donors' samples.

CDR3 residues: CASSPSSGNTIYF. CDR3 DNA sequence: TGCGCCAGCAGCCCGAGCTCTGGAAACACCATATATTTT. This chain links TRBV5-1 with TRBJ1-3; no reliable D call. The CDR3 is 13 amino acids. Trimming stripped 4 bases from V and 0 bases from J, with 5 bases between. The germline V gene encodes CDR1 SGHRS and CDR2 YFSETQ.